One and the same sample provided the 15 T cell receptor beta chains below, sequenced in a study of shared clonotypes between healthy human individuals. The repertoire was sequenced with immunoSEQ multiplex PCR; TCRdb's copy has only in-frame clones and lacks some. The sample has roughly 2.5 million clones; approximately 90% are singletons. The sample was naive CD4+ T cells sorted from blood. Subset described: CD45RA+ positively selected. The receptors come from a man between 18 and 29 years old in good health.

This rearrangement joins TRBV19 to TRBJ1-2; 7 bases align to TRBD1. CDR1 is LNHDA, CDR2 SQIVND, per germline (reference sequence). With 5 bases clipped from V and 6 bases from J, the junction kept 12 bases outside the gene matches. The length of the CDR3 is 15 residues. DNA of the CDR3: TGTGCCAGTAGTCCCCAGACTAGGGGGCGAAATGGCTACACCTTC. It is translated as CASSPQTRGRNGYTF.

V usage is TRBV11-2 and J usage is TRBJ2-5; 11 nucleotides agree with TRBD2. CDR1 is SGHAT, CDR2 FQNNGV, per germline. The length of the CDR3 is 14 residues. V gave up 3 bases and J gave up 4 bases; unmatched junction bases: 1. Written as DNA, the CDR3 is TGTGCCAGCAGCTTTGGACTAGCGGGAGAGACCCAGTACTTC. Its protein product is CASSFGLAGETQYF.

As regards this clone: Other DNA sequences within the sample encode an identical CDR3. The chain is built from TRBV2 and TRBJ2-3, with a tentative D call TRBD2 (5 bases). Trimming removed 3 bases from V and 1 base from J, with 5 bases in between. The germline CDR1 and CDR2 sequences are SNHLY and FYNNEI. The CDR3 is made up of 13 amino acids. CDR3 sequence reads: CASSEEGTDTQYF. CDR3 nucleotides: TGTGCCAGCAGTGAGGAGGGCACAGATACGCAGTATTTT.

The chain couples TRBV9 to TRBJ1-1; D call uncertain. Trimming shortened V by 0 bases and J by 0 bases, and 9 bases separated the two germline ends. Per germline, CDR1 SGDLS and CDR2 YYNGEE. The CDR3 length is 15 residues. CDR3 sequence reads: CASSVESQMNTEAFF. For the CDR3, the DNA is TGTGCCAGCAGCGTAGAAAGTCAAATGAACACTGAAGCTTTCTTT.

The V and J genes are TRBV6-5 and TRBJ2-7, with TRBD2 identical over 7 bases. Trimming cost V 4 bases and J 6 bases; bases outside gene matches: 6. Germline CDR1 and CDR2: MNHEY and SVGAGI. The CDR3 is made up of 13 amino acids. The CDR3 DNA is TGTGCCAGCAGTTTTCGACGGGGGGTCGAGCAGTACTTC. Translating gives CASSFRRGVEQYF.

V usage is TRBV19 and J usage is TRBJ2-2; D gene uncertain. The germline V gene has CDR1 LNHDA and CDR2 SQIVND (reference sequence). This CDR3 is 17 amino acids long. V dropped 3 bases and J dropped 6 bases, with 20 bases sitting between them. Here the CDR3 reads CASSIVSLRSGSGELFF. In DNA form, the CDR3 reads TGTGCCAGTAGTATCGTTAGTCTCCGGTCGGGTTCCGGGGAGCTGTTTTTT.

The rearrangement uses TRBV7-9 and TRBJ2-5; 10 bases are shared with TRBD2. V trimming: 5 bases; J trimming: 5 bases; junction bases outside the gene matches: 5. The CDR3 is made up of 14 amino acids. Germline CDR1 is SEHNR and CDR2 is FQNEAQ (reference sequence). This CDR3 reads CASSQLAGSETQYF. The CDR3 nucleotides read TGTGCCAGCAGCCAACTAGCGGGAAGTGAGACCCAGTACTTC.

The gene calls are TRBV19 and TRBJ2-1; 8 bases line up with TRBD1. Looked up from germline, CDR1 is LNHDA and CDR2 is SQIVND (reference sequence). The CDR3 has 16 amino acids. With V trimmed by 3 bases and J by 0 bases, 4 bases remained unmatched. CDR3 amino acids: CASSIQGALSYNEQFF. The DNA of the CDR3 is TGTGCCAGTAGTATTCAGGGGGCCCTCTCCTACAATGAGCAGTTCTTC.

V is TRBV6-5 and J is TRBJ2-5, with no clear D. Trimming cost V 5 bases and J 2 bases, with 12 bases left between them. Germline assignment: CDR1 MNHEY and CDR2 SVGAGI. CDR3 length: 14 residues. DNA for the CDR3: TGTGCCAGCAGTCGAGCTTGGCAACAAGAGACCCAGTACTTC. As protein: CASSRAWQQETQYF.

This chain links TRBV7-9 with TRBJ2-5; 7 bases agree with TRBD1. J was trimmed by 2 bases and V by 1 base; bases with no gene match: 7. Per germline, CDR1 SEHNR and CDR2 FQNEAQ (reference sequence). CDR3 size: 16 residues. The CDR3 nucleotides are TGTGCCAGCAGCTTAGGAACAGGGGTTATACAAGAGACCCAGTACTTC. Translation: CASSLGTGVIQETQYF.

This clone was seen once. The chain employs TRBV5-1 and TRBJ2-2, with 7 nucleotides matching TRBD2. Germline assignment: CDR1 SGHRS and CDR2 YFSETQ. The CDR3 has 16 residues. With 1 base clipped from V and 1 base from J, the junction kept 4 bases outside the gene matches. The DNA for the CDR3 is TGCGCCAGCAGCTTGAGTAGCGGGTTGAACACCGGGGAGCTGTTTTTT. Protein sequence: CASSLSSGLNTGELFF.

CDR3 protein: CASSEGIGGAGELFF. The CDR3 bases are TGTGCCAGCAGTGAAGGAATCGGGGGGGCCGGGGAGCTGTTTTTT. J is TRBJ2-2 and V is TRBV2; 8 bases line up with TRBD2. V trimming: 1 base; J trimming: 6 bases; junction bases outside the gene matches: 4. Germline CDR1 SNHLY, CDR2 FYNNEI. This CDR3 comprises 15 residues.

Of note for this clone: This specimen includes other DNA sequences encoding the same CDR3. The rearrangement uses TRBV9 and TRBJ2-5, with 14 bases fitting TRBD2. Germline CDR1 SGDLS, CDR2 YYNGEE. The CDR3 has 16 amino acids. V lost 4 bases to trimming and J lost 2 bases; unmatched junction nucleotides: 4. The CDR3 DNA reads as TGTGCCAGCAGCACCGGACTAGCGGGAGGACAAGAGACCCAGTACTTC. Translated: CASSTGLAGGQETQYF.

J is TRBJ1-5 and V is TRBV28, with D tentatively TRBD1 (5 bases). The CDR3 length is 16 residues. Trimming removed 4 bases at V and 6 bases at J, with 19 bases between. Germline V gives CDR1 MDHEN, CDR2 SYDVKM. The CDR3 loop reads CASSWGRAGEGQPQHF. CDR3 sequence (DNA): TGTGCCAGCAGTTGGGGCCGGGCCGGCGAAGGTCAGCCCCAGCATTTT.

The V gene is TRBV30, the J gene TRBJ2-5, with TRBD2 matching 7 bases. This CDR3 has 13 amino acids. Germline CDR1 and CDR2: GTSNPN and SVGIG (reference sequence). V shed 2 bases and J 4 bases; nucleotides not matched to a gene: 4. The CDR3 reads CAWSLAARETQYF. Written as DNA, the CDR3 is TGTGCCTGGAGTCTAGCGGCCAGAGAGACCCAGTACTTC.